This TCR beta chain comes out of a study of CD8 T cells in ankylosing spondylitis. Study-level findings and limits: Reportedly, disease-linked clones are significantly enriched in ankylosing spondylitis patients' matched synovial fluid.

Quantitative barcoded 5'-RACE was used to prepare TCR beta libraries. From the 5' RACE reads, TCRdb called clonotypes with MiXCR, one entry per CDR3 protein. The sample yields some 250,000 distinct CDR3 sequences, 8.6% seen once. This clonotype was recorded at least ten times. What it binds is not known. CDR1 and CDR2 (germline): SGHAT, FQNNGV. With 0 bases removed from V and 2 bases from J, the gap between germline ends came to 16 bases. This CDR3 has 17 amino acids. The TCR was taken from a male donor with ankylosing spondylitis or in good health (not recorded which). The V call is TRBV11-2, the J call TRBJ1-2, with a possible D match to TRBD1 (6 bases). The sample taken for sequencing was blood, either unsorted or a sorted T cell fraction (not recorded which). DNA for the CDR3: TGTGCCAGCAGCTTAGATCTATTATTTGGACAGAACTATGGCTACACCTTC. The encoded protein is CASSLDLLFGQNYGYTF. The full variable domain, its missing parts supplied by reference TRBV11-2 and TRBJ1-2, is EAGVAQSPRYKIIEKRQSVAFWCNPISGHATLYWYQQILGQGPKLLIQFQNNGVVDDSQLPKDRFSAERLKGVDSTLKIQPAKLEDSAVYLCASSLDLLFGQNYGYTFGSGTRLTVV.